This entry concerns a single T cell receptor (beta chain). Its antigen is not known. The data originate from a study of blood T cells in healthy people across ages. Study background: Template switching retrieved approximately one barcoded beta molecule for each two T cells.

Overall study findings and caveats: Because donor CMV status was unknown, expanded clonotype changes were possibly confounded.

Alongside a J-beta primer mix, a sample-barcoded 5' primer served in a second PCR lasting about 7 to 11 cycles. Every cDNA molecule carried a tag from a template-switch adaptor bearing 12 random nucleotides. MiXCR was run by TCRdb on the 5' RACE reads, yielding one entry per CDR3 protein. The sample consists of about a million distinct CDR3 sequences, roughly 50% of them appearing once. CDR1 MGHRA and CDR2 YSYEKL come from the germline V gene. Trimming stripped 1 base from V and 8 bases from J, with 11 bases between. CDR3 length equals 14 residues. The sequencing sample was made of blood. The gene calls are TRBV4-1 and TRBJ1-4, with TRBD1 as a possible D gene (6 bases). The clonotype originates from a man aged 30-40 years in good health. The CDR3 protein is CASSQGEGQEKLFF. The CDR3 DNA reads TGCGCCAGCAGCCAAGGGGAAGGACAGGAAAAACTGTTTTTT.